The sample holds a few counts of the clone carrying this T cell receptor (beta chain). The record originates from a study of blood T cell repertoires in COVID-19. Study details: Specimens from acute and convalescent COVID-19 originated in the United States, Italy and Spain.

The CDR3 runs to 15 residues. The germline V gene encodes CDR1 LGHNA and CDR2 YSLEER. V dropped 4 bases and J dropped 7; count of bases not matched to a gene: 9. This table comes from immunoSEQ multiplex PCR, and its TCRdb copy is limited to in-frame clones, with some not included. Of about 140,000 clones listed, 77% were seen once; the top ten hold approximately 9%. This TCR was sampled from a woman in her 50s with active or convalescent COVID-19. This sequence joins TRBV4-3 and TRBJ2-1; 8 bases map to TRBD2. The sequencing sample was made of peripheral blood. DNA for the CDR3: TGCGCCAGCAGCCCCTCGGCAGCGGGAGCTAATGAGCAGTTCTTC. Translation: CASSPSAAGANEQFF.